Presented here are 8 T cell receptor beta chains from one specimen sequenced in a study of cytomegalovirus exposure and HLA in healthy donors (dated by TCRdb to 2015 to 2018). The library was prepared using the immunoSEQ multiplex PCR assay. For the multiplex PCR, a mixture combining 60 forward primers for TCR Vbeta segments and 13 reverse primers for TCR Jbeta segments was used. Entries here come from immuneACCESS through TCRdb and include only in-frame sequences with V and J called. Some clones fail to appear in such tables; in the studies checked, an unresolved V gene covers under half of the shortfall, and the cause of the remainder is unknown. The sample table contains 170,000 or so clones; only one count was recorded for roughly 78% of them. The ten largest clones add up to approximately 13% of the sample. Sequenced sample: PBMCs. These receptors originate from a woman in her fifties or sixties in good health and CMV-seropositive.

V and J are TRBV15 and TRBJ1-6; 9 nucleotides line up with TRBD1. The CDR3 is 17 residues long. V was pared by 0 bases and J by 8 bases, with 8 bases of the junction left unmatched. The germline gives CDR1 LNHNV, CDR2 YYDKDF (reference sequence). This chain's CDR3 is CATSRDRGTGIDSPLHF. CDR3 coding DNA: TGTGCCACCAGCAGAGATAGAGGGACAGGGATTGATTCACCCCTCCACTTT.

This clone turned up a few times. The rearrangement joins TRBV25-1 to TRBJ1-1, with D possibly TRBD1 on 5 matching bases. The CDR3 sequence is 13 residues long. Trimming removed 7 bases from V and 0 bases from J, with 9 bases in between. In germline, CDR1 is MGHDK, CDR2 SYGVNS. CDR3 nucleotides: TGTGCCAGCAATGGGGCCATGAACACTGAAGCTTTCTTT. Translated: CASNGAMNTEAFF.

The rearrangement uses TRBV4-1 and TRBJ1-2; a possible D gene is TRBD1 (5 bases). V lost 0 bases and J lost 8, with 22 bases in between. Germline CDR1 reads MGHRA; CDR2 reads YSYEKL. The CDR3 contains 17 residues. CDR3 nucleotides: TGCGCCAGCAGCCAAGATTTCTCCCGGCCAGGGCTTCGAGGCTACACCTTC. Translating it yields CASSQDFSRPGLRGYTF.

The rearrangement links TRBV25-1 to TRBJ2-7; possible D gene TRBD2, 5 bases. The CDR3 is 12 amino acids. The V end was cut by 7 bases, the J end by 4 bases, with 11 bases between. Germline CDR1 is MGHDK and CDR2 is SYGVNS. CDR3 DNA sequence: TGTGCCAGCAAAGGAGGTGAATACGAGCAGTACTTC. This sequence encodes CASKGGEYEQYF.

The chain combines TRBV19 with TRBJ1-5; 8 bases fit TRBD1. The CDR3 loop spans 14 amino acids. Germline V gene lookup returns CDR1 LNHDA and CDR2 SQIVND (reference sequence). Trimming removed 8 bases from V and 7 bases from J; junction bases left unmatched: 10. The CDR3 sequence is CASHPQGARQPQHF. The CDR3 coding sequence is TGTGCCAGTCACCCCCAGGGGGCCCGACAGCCCCAGCATTTT.

This clone has only one observation. This chain connects TRBV5-6 to TRBJ2-3, with 8 bases aligning to TRBD1. CDR1 and CDR2 from the germline V gene are SGHDT and YYEEEE. Germline trimming cut 0 bases from V and 2 bases from J; bases unmatched to any gene: 5. CDR3 length: 16 amino acids. In nucleotides, the CDR3 is TGTGCCAGCAGCTTGGACCGGGACAGGTACACAGATACGCAGTATTTT. It specifies CASSLDRDRYTDTQYF. Full variable domain (outside the CDR3, taken from reference TRBV5-6 and TRBJ2-3): DAGVTQSPTHLIKTRGQQVTLRCSPKSGHDTVSWYQQALGQGPQFIFQYYEEEERQRGNFPDRFSGHQFPNYSSELNVNALLLGDSALYLCASSLDRDRYTDTQYFGPGTRLTVL.

This clone was observed once. The CDR3 loop is CASQRQSSYEQYF. The CDR3 DNA follows: TGTGCCAGCCAAAGACAGAGCTCCTACGAGCAGTACTTC. The chain has TRBV5-6 and TRBJ2-7, with D possibly being TRBD1 (5 bases). V gave up 7 bases and J gave up 0 bases, with 11 bases separating them. This CDR3 comprises 13 residues. Germline V gene lookup returns CDR1 SGHDT and CDR2 YYEEEE.

This sequence joins TRBV5-1 and TRBJ1-6; D remains ambiguous. The germline V gene has CDR1 SGHRS and CDR2 YFSETQ. Trimming shortened V by 4 bases and J by 6 bases, and 14 bases separated the two germline ends. This CDR3 region has 15 residues. The CDR3 loop reads CASSLDPVSNSPLHF. CDR3 bases: TGCGCCAGCAGCCTGGACCCGGTGTCTAATTCACCCCTCCACTTT.